The 25 T cell receptor beta chains reported below all come from one sample, sequenced in a study of CD8 T cells in ankylosing spondylitis. TCRdb re-called the 5' RACE reads with MiXCR, one entry per CDR3 protein. The sample consists of approximately 92,000 distinct CDR3 sequences, 8.5% to 9% of them appearing once. The sequenced sample consisted of blood, either unsorted or a sorted T cell fraction (not recorded which). All receptors derive from a male donor with ankylosing spondylitis or in good health (not recorded which).

This chain joins TRBV5-1 and TRBJ1-2, with D maybe TRBD1 (5 bases). The CDR3 length is 12 residues. Looked up from germline, CDR1 is SGHRS and CDR2 is YFSETQ. Trimming removed 7 bases from V and 4 bases from J, with 11 bases in between. CDR3: CASETATYGYTF. CDR3 nucleotide sequence: TGCGCCAGCGAGACAGCGACCTATGGCTACACCTTC.

This clonotype was observed a few times. J is TRBJ2-7 and V is TRBV7-2, with a weak D call TRBD1 (5 bases). V shed 3 bases and J shed 3 bases, with 9 bases lying between them. Germline CDR1 SGHTA, CDR2 FQGNSA. The CDR3 extends over 13 amino acids. The DNA for the CDR3 is TGTGCCAGCAGCTTGGCAGGGTACTACGAGCAGTACTTC. Its protein is CASSLAGYYEQYF.

This sequence joins TRBV7-2 and TRBJ2-3; D is undetermined. Germline lookup yields CDR1 SGHTA and CDR2 FQGNSA. This CDR3 has 14 amino acids. Between the trimmed V and J ends, which lost 0 bases and 6 bases, there was a span of 10 bases. CDR3 sequence reads: CASSLATNSDTQYF. For the CDR3, the DNA is TGTGCCAGCAGCTTAGCGACAAATTCTGATACGCAGTATTTT.

This clonotype was seen ten or more times. The J gene is TRBJ2-1, the V gene TRBV6-1; 9 nucleotides agree with TRBD1. Germline V gives CDR1 MNHNS, CDR2 SASEGT. The CDR3 is 15 amino acids. The ends lost 0 bases at V and 9 bases at J; junction bases unmatched: 6. CDR3 residues: CASSEATQGAGEQFF. CDR3 DNA: TGTGCCAGCAGTGAAGCTACACAGGGGGCGGGTGAGCAGTTCTTC.

The sample holds many counts of this clonotype. The chain has TRBV28 and TRBJ2-7, with a weak D call TRBD1 (5 bases). Deletions cut 5 bases from V and 3 bases from J, with 14 bases between. The CDR3 loop spans 14 amino acids. Germline-derived CDR1 and CDR2 are MDHEN and SYDVKM. The CDR3 loop is CASSVRGAHYEQYF. CDR3 sequence (DNA): TGTGCCAGCAGTGTTAGGGGCGCCCACTACGAGCAGTACTTC.

This clonotype was seen ten or more times. V gene TRBV6-1 combines with J gene TRBJ1-1; D may be TRBD1 (5 bases). There are 14 residues in the CDR3. The germline gives CDR1 MNHNS, CDR2 SASEGT. V lost 11 bases to trimming and J lost 0 bases, with 16 bases between them. CDR3 nucleotides: TGTGCCGCGTTAACGGGGACGGTGAACACTGAAGCTTTCTTT. The encoded protein is CAALTGTVNTEAFF.

This clonotype was seen many times. The chain combines TRBV11-1 with TRBJ2-1; D unclear. The V gene's germline CDR1 is SGHAT and CDR2 FQDESV (reference sequence). V lost 7 bases, J lost 1 base, and 8 bases lay in between. This CDR3 is 13 amino acids long. Here the CDR3 reads CASKLTSYNEQFF. The CDR3 nucleotides read TGTGCCAGCAAGTTAACATCCTACAATGAGCAGTTCTTC.

The table lists this clonotype with many counts. The chain uses TRBV9 and TRBJ2-2; D gene uncertain. Trimming left V 3 bases short and J 6 bases short, with 9 bases between. CDR3 length: 13 amino acids. Germline V gene lookup returns CDR1 SGDLS and CDR2 YYNGEE. This chain's CDR3 is CASSATSAGELFF. The DNA of the CDR3 is TGTGCCAGCAGCGCAACCAGTGCCGGGGAGCTGTTTTTT.

This clonotype was counted many times. The genes are TRBV9 and TRBJ2-2, with D perhaps TRBD1 (5 bases). Trimming shortened V by 4 bases and J by 4 bases, and 14 bases separated the two germline ends. Germline assignment: CDR1 SGDLS and CDR2 YYNGEE. This CDR3 spans 15 amino acids. The CDR3 bases are TGTGCCAGCAGCCCCCGAGACAGTTTCACCGGGGAGCTGTTTTTT. Translating it yields CASSPRDSFTGELFF.

Many counts were recorded for this clonotype. The V call is TRBV29-1, the J call TRBJ2-1; D tentatively fits TRBD1 or TRBD2 (5 bases each). CDR1 is SQVTM and CDR2 is ANQGSEA in the germline V gene. The CDR3 covers 16 residues. With 0 bases removed from V and 4 bases from J, the gap between germline ends came to 16 bases. As DNA, the CDR3 is TGCAGCGTTGAAGAACTGGGACGGAGGACATACAATGAGCAGTTCTTC. It codes for CSVEELGRRTYNEQFF.

This clonotype was recorded at least ten times. This sequence joins TRBV3-1 and TRBJ1-5; D is undetermined. V lost 0 bases to trimming and J lost 9 bases, with 15 bases between them. CDR3 length: 15 residues. Germline lookup yields CDR1 LGHDT and CDR2 YNNKEL (reference sequence). The CDR3 bases are TGTGCCAGCAGCCAAGATATCTCCGGCCCGAGGCCCCAGCATTTT. Protein product: CASSQDISGPRPQHF.

The sample holds many counts of this clonotype. The chain is built from TRBV5-1 and TRBJ2-1, with 8 bases matching TRBD2. The trim removed 2 bases at V and 5 bases at J, leaving 3 bases unmatched. Germline assignment: CDR1 SGHRS and CDR2 YFSETQ. The CDR3 is 14 amino acids. CDR3 protein: CASSLAGENNEQFF. Written as DNA, the CDR3 is TGCGCCAGCAGCTTAGCGGGGGAAAACAATGAGCAGTTCTTC.

This clonotype was observed a handful of times. V is TRBV7-9 and J is TRBJ2-1; 10 nucleotides agree with TRBD1. Trimming cost V 1 base and J 9 bases; bases outside gene matches: 6. The length of the CDR3 is 15 residues. Per the germline V gene, CDR1 is SEHNR and CDR2 is FQNEAQ (reference sequence). CDR3 in amino acids: CASSLDRDRGAEQFF. The CDR3 nucleotides read TGTGCCAGCAGCTTAGACCGGGACAGGGGTGCTGAGCAGTTCTTC.

This clonotype was seen many times. The chain couples TRBV5-6 to TRBJ1-6, with D maybe TRBD1 (5 bases). Per germline, CDR1 SGHDT and CDR2 YYEEEE. This CDR3 is built from 14 residues. The V gene lost 4 bases and the J gene lost 14 bases, with 19 bases spanning the gap. CDR3 nucleotide sequence: TGTGCCAGCAGCAACCGGGACCTTATCAAATCCCTCCACTTT. This gives the protein CASSNRDLIKSLHF.

This clonotype was seen repeatedly, ten times or more. V is TRBV2 and J is TRBJ2-1; TRBD2 agrees at 10 bases. Germline CDR1 and CDR2: SNHLY and FYNNEI. V lost 11 bases to trimming and J lost 8 bases; unmatched junction nucleotides: 15. This CDR3 is 15 amino acids long. CDR3 bases: TGTGCCCGCCTGGGGAGCGGGGGGGCGAACGATGAGCAGTTCTTC. Translating it yields CARLGSGGANDEQFF.

This clonotype was recorded a few times. Written as DNA, the CDR3 is TGTGCCAGCAGTTTTAGAGGGGGGCCCGTCTACGAGCAGTACTTC. Translated: CASSFRGGPVYEQYF. The chain couples TRBV28 to TRBJ2-7, with D perhaps given as TRBD1 or TRBD2 (6 bases each). The V and J ends lost 3 bases and 3 bases respectively, with 15 bases between them. Per the germline V gene, CDR1 is MDHEN and CDR2 is SYDVKM. The CDR3 runs 15 residues. Looking up the rest from reference TRBV28 and TRBJ2-7 gives the full variable domain: DVKVTQSSRYLVKRTGEKVFLECVQDMDHENMFWYRQDPGLGLRLIYFSYDVKMKEKGDIPEGYSVSREKKERFSLILESASTNQTSMYLCASSFRGGPVYEQYFGPGTRLTVT.

In its sample, this clonotype was seen many times. V usage is TRBV19 and J usage is TRBJ1-1, with no clear D. Germline V lookup: CDR1 LNHDA, CDR2 SQIVND (reference sequence). V shed 5 bases and J shed 0 bases, with 7 bases lying between them. This CDR3 has 13 residues. This CDR3 reads CASSAKMNTEAFF. For the CDR3, the DNA is TGTGCCAGTAGTGCCAAAATGAACACTGAAGCTTTCTTT.

This clonotype was recorded at least ten times. CDR3 nucleotides: TGTGCCAGCAGCCAAGGGACGTTGGGTTACGAGCAGTACTTC. Its protein is CASSQGTLGYEQYF. The chain couples TRBV3-1 to TRBJ2-7; D is unresolved. The germline V gene has CDR1 LGHDT and CDR2 YNNKEL (reference sequence). Trimming shortened V by 1 base and J by 4 bases, and 11 bases separated the two germline ends. The CDR3 contains 14 residues.

This clonotype was picked up many times. The rearrangement joins TRBV6-2 or TRBV6-3 to TRBJ1-5; 10 bases agree with TRBD1. Germline trimming cut 7 bases from V and 4 bases from J; bases unmatched to any gene: 7. Per germline, CDR1 MNHEY and CDR2 SVGEGT. This CDR3 is 15 amino acids long. DNA for the CDR3: TGTGCCAGCAACCTGGACAGGGGGAGGAATCAGCCCCAGCATTTT. Encoded protein: CASNLDRGRNQPQHF.

With respect to this clonotype: One base away lies a much larger clone, so this may be a sequencing read error. The chain recombines TRBV6-1 with TRBJ1-1; D ambiguous. There are 14 residues in the CDR3. Per the germline V gene, CDR1 is MNHNS and CDR2 is SASEGT. The V end was cut by 6 bases, the J end by 1 base, with 12 bases between. The CDR3 spells CASSAGGTNTEAFF. The CDR3 region has the DNA TGTGCCAGCAGCGCCGGAGGAACGAACACTGAAGCTTTCTTT.

This clonotype was detected ten times or more. DNA for the CDR3: TGTGCCAGCAGTTTAGCCAATCAGCCCCAGCATTTT. Translating it yields CASSLANQPQHF. J is TRBJ1-5 and V is TRBV12-3 or TRBV12-4; D not resolved. CDR3 length equals 12 residues. V lost 0 bases to trimming and J lost 3 bases, with 0 bases between them.

This clonotype was counted many times. The rearrangement links TRBV12-3 or TRBV12-4 to TRBJ2-1, with 7 positions matching TRBD1. The length of the CDR3 is 15 residues. V shed 1 base, J shed 3 bases, and the junction held 3 bases outside the gene matches. The CDR3 DNA reads TGTGCCAGCAGTTTAGAACAGGGGAACTACAATGAGCAGTTCTTC. This encodes CASSLEQGNYNEQFF.

In its sample, this clonotype was seen many times. The chain links TRBV29-1 to TRBJ2-7, with D possibly matching TRBD2 (5 bases). This CDR3 region has 14 residues. V lost 2 bases to trimming and J lost 1 base, with 12 bases between them. CDR1 and CDR2 from the germline V gene are SQVTM and ANQGSEA. DNA for the CDR3: TGCAGCGTTGAACCAGTTGCGGGTTCCTACGAGCAGTACTTC. Its translation: CSVEPVAGSYEQYF.

Ten or more counts support this clonotype. The chain joins TRBV7-2 to TRBJ2-7, with TRBD1 matching over 7 bases. Germline values: CDR1 SGHTA, CDR2 FQGNSA. This CDR3 region has 15 residues. V was pared by 0 bases and J by 4 bases, with 6 bases of the junction left unmatched. CDR3 region: CASSLAWDRSYEQYF. Here the CDR3 DNA reads TGTGCCAGCAGCTTAGCGTGGGACAGATCATACGAGCAGTACTTC.

To note about this clonotype: This could be a read error, since a much larger clone is one nucleotide away. The V gene is TRBV10-2, the J gene TRBJ2-7; 9 bases are a match to TRBD1. The V segment lost 10 bases and the J segment 4 bases; nucleotides outside the gene matches: 14. In germline, CDR1 is WSHSY, CDR2 SAAADI. The CDR3 covers 15 residues. CDR3 region: CANTSTGTGSYEQYF. The CDR3 DNA follows: TGCGCCAACACCTCCACCGGGACAGGGTCGTACGAGCAGTACTTC.